These 29 T cell receptor beta chains came from one sample sequenced in a study of chemoradiotherapy in HPV16-positive cancers. Produced via immunoSEQ multiplex PCR; TCRdb's table is partial and in-frame only. Of about 5,400 clones in the sample, around 91% were seen once. The sample consisted of blood, taken from a patient who underwent chemoradiotherapy. The receptors shown here come from a human donor with HPV-associated anogenital cancer.

The chain combines TRBV9 with TRBJ2-2, with a tentative D call TRBD2 (5 bases). The ends were cut back, 3 bases at V and 4 bases at J, with 16 bases in the middle. The CDR3 is 16 residues long. CDR1 SGDLS and CDR2 YYNGEE come from the germline V gene. The CDR3 protein is CASSGSPGFRTGELFF. The CDR3, as DNA: TGTGCCAGCAGCGGGTCTCCGGGATTCCGCACCGGGGAGCTGTTTTTT.

The chain employs TRBV7-9 and TRBJ1-2; D gene ambiguous. Per the germline V gene, CDR1 is SEHNR and CDR2 is FQNEAQ (reference sequence). Trimming pared 5 bases from V and 10 bases from J, leaving 20 bases between. CDR3 length: 14 amino acids. The CDR3 DNA reads TGTGCCAGCAGCCTCCAGACCGGGCTGGTAATCTACACCTTC. It is translated as CASSLQTGLVIYTF.

The J gene is TRBJ2-2, the V gene TRBV6-4, with 8 bases aligning to TRBD1. V was clipped by 8 bases and J by 4 bases; unmatched bases: 6. Germline CDR1 reads MRHNA; CDR2 reads SNTAGT. This CDR3 region has 14 residues. CDR3 nucleotide sequence: TGTGCCAGCGGACAGGGACATAGCACCGGGGAGCTGTTTTTT. It yields the protein CASGQGHSTGELFF.

The chain links TRBV4-3 to TRBJ2-6; TRBD1 aligns across 7 bases. The CDR3 covers 17 residues. With V trimmed by 3 bases and J by 2 bases, 7 bases remained unmatched. Germline lookup yields CDR1 LGHNA and CDR2 YSLEER. Here the CDR3 reads CASSQFIQGAGANVLTF. In DNA form, the CDR3 reads TGCGCCAGCAGCCAGTTCATCCAGGGGGCTGGGGCCAACGTCCTGACTTTC.

The chain links TRBV7-6 to TRBJ1-2; D not certain. V shed 5 bases and J shed 14 bases, with 21 bases lying between them. The CDR3 has 13 residues. Germline lookup yields CDR1 SGHVS and CDR2 FNYEAQ. The CDR3: CASSPTGRGTPTF. The DNA for the CDR3 is TGTGCCAGCAGCCCGACCGGACGTGGCACCCCAACCTTC. The variable domain in full, with the rest retrieved from reference TRBV7-6 and TRBJ1-2, is GAGVSQSPRYKVTKRGQDVALRCDPISGHVSLYWYRQALGQGPEFLTYFNYEAQQDKSGLPNDRFSAERPEGSISTLTIQRTEQRDSAMYRCASSPTGRGTPTFGSGTRLTVV.

The chain couples TRBV6-4 to TRBJ2-1; TRBD2 matches 12 bases. The CDR3 is made up of 16 amino acids. The ends lost 4 bases at V and 4 bases at J; junction bases unmatched: 5. Germline lookup yields CDR1 MRHNA and CDR2 SNTAGT. As DNA, the CDR3 is TGTGCCAGCAGTGGGGAAACTAGCGGGGGGTACAATGAGCAGTTCTTC. This translates into CASSGETSGGYNEQFF.

This chain uses TRBV20-1 with TRBJ2-5; D gene uncertain. CDR3 length: 11 residues. Deletions cut 5 bases from V and 5 bases from J, with 9 bases between. Per the germline V gene, CDR1 is DFQATT and CDR2 is SNEGSKA (reference sequence). Written as DNA, the CDR3 is TGCAGTGCTTCTCTAGGGGAGACCCAGTACTTC. Amino acids: CSASLGETQYF.

V usage is TRBV6-5 and J usage is TRBJ2-1; D perhaps matches TRBD2 (5 bases). Germline V lookup: CDR1 MNHEY, CDR2 SVGAGI. V dropped 2 bases and J dropped 5 bases, with 10 bases sitting between them. CDR3 size: 14 residues. CDR3 coding DNA: TGTGCCAGCAGTTACGTTCGGACTGACAATGAGCAGTTCTTC. Amino acid sequence: CASSYVRTDNEQFF.

This chain joins TRBV2 and TRBJ2-2, with D unclear. V dropped 7 bases and J dropped 4 bases, with 10 bases sitting between them. CDR1 is SNHLY and CDR2 is FYNNEI in the germline V gene. CDR3 length equals 13 residues. The CDR3 here is CASTLVVTGELFF. CDR3 DNA: TGTGCCAGCACCCTAGTCGTCACCGGGGAGCTGTTTTTT.

V usage is TRBV7-2 and J usage is TRBJ2-5, with 7 bases identical to TRBD1. The CDR3 spans 15 residues. Trimming at V came to 3 bases and at J to 1 base, leaving 5 bases not matched to a gene. CDR1 is SGHTA and CDR2 is FQGNSA in the germline V gene. The CDR3 reads CASSFQTGAQETQYF. In DNA, the CDR3 is TGTGCCAGCAGCTTCCAAACAGGGGCCCAAGAGACCCAGTACTTC.

The rearrangement links TRBV18 to TRBJ1-5, with 7 bases matching TRBD1. The CDR3 sequence is 14 residues long. After removal of 3 bases from V and 2 bases from J, the junction contained 1 base not matched to a gene. Germline-derived CDR1 and CDR2 are KGHSH and LQKENI. CDR3 loop: CASSPDRGNQPQHF. The DNA of the CDR3 is TGTGCCAGCTCACCCGACAGGGGCAATCAGCCCCAGCATTTT.

The chain employs TRBV5-6 and TRBJ2-7; no firm D call. Germline values: CDR1 SGHDT, CDR2 YYEEEE. The CDR3 runs to 13 residues. V dropped 4 bases and J dropped 2 bases, with 10 bases sitting between them. This CDR3 is CASSPDGPYEQYF. For the CDR3, the DNA is TGTGCCAGCAGCCCGGACGGCCCCTACGAGCAGTACTTC.

The chain couples TRBV9 to TRBJ2-3, with D possibly being TRBD2 (5 bases). Trimming took off 3 bases at V and 2 bases at J, with 7 bases between the two ends. In germline, CDR1 is SGDLS, CDR2 YYNGEE. This CDR3 comprises 13 residues. CDR3 DNA: TGTGCCAGCAGCGAGCGGTTCACAGATACGCAGTATTTT. Amino acids: CASSERFTDTQYF.

The chain recombines TRBV2 with TRBJ2-7; 8 positions agree with TRBD1. Per the germline V gene, CDR1 is SNHLY and CDR2 is FYNNEI. Losses at the gene ends were 5 bases for V and 1 base for J; bases not matched to a gene: 7. The CDR3 has 15 amino acids. The CDR3 DNA sequence: TGTGCCAGCAGTCCGACAGGGGTTAGTTCCTACGAGCAGTACTTC. This translates into CASSPTGVSSYEQYF.

The chain links TRBV4-3 to TRBJ1-4, with 8 bases identical to TRBD1. This CDR3 spans 16 amino acids. CDR1 LGHNA and CDR2 YSLEER come from the germline V gene. J gave up 8 bases and V 0 bases, and 8 bases lay outside the gene matches. CDR3 nucleotide sequence: TGCGCCAGCAGCCAAGACGTCACAGGGGGTCGCGAAAAACTGTTTTTT. Residues: CASSQDVTGGREKLFF.

The gene calls are TRBV4-3 and TRBJ1-5, with a weak D call TRBD1 (6 bases). V gave up 1 base and J gave up 7 bases, with 14 bases separating them. The CDR3 length is 15 residues. CDR1 is LGHNA, CDR2 YSLEER, per germline. The CDR3 DNA reads TGCGCCAGCAGCCAAGCGACAGGAGGAGTACAGCCCCAGCATTTT. Amino acids: CASSQATGGVQPQHF.

This clone was recorded once. This sequence joins TRBV30 and TRBJ1-1, with 7 bases lining up with TRBD1. CDR3 length: 18 residues. Germline CDR1 reads GTSNPN; CDR2 reads SVGIG (reference sequence). Trimming took 4 bases from V and 5 from J; bases not matched to a gene: 22. In DNA, the CDR3 is TGTGCCTGGATGGACAGGCAAAACGGGCAGGGCAGAAGGACTGAAGCTTTCTTT. This codes for CAWMDRQNGQGRRTEAFF. Combining the CDR3 with reference TRBV30 and TRBJ1-1 gives the whole variable domain SQTIHQWPATLVQPVGSPLSLECTVEGTSNPNLYWYRQAAGRGLQLLFYSVGIGQISSEVPQNLSASRPQDRQFILSSKKLLLSDSGFYLCAWMDRQNGQGRRTEAFFGQGTRLTVV.

The CDR3 here is CASSLNAENTEAFF. Here the CDR3 DNA reads TGCGCCAGCAGCTTGAATGCGGAGAACACTGAAGCTTTCTTT. The chain combines TRBV5-1 with TRBJ1-1; D is uncertain. This CDR3 region has 14 residues. Germline values: CDR1 SGHRS, CDR2 YFSETQ. V lost 1 base, J lost 1 base, and 8 bases lay in between. Together with reference TRBV5-1 and TRBJ1-1, the CDR3 gives the full variable domain: KAGVTQTPRYLIKTRGQQVTLSCSPISGHRSVSWYQQTPGQGLQFLFEYFSETQRNKGNFPGRFSGRQFSNSRSEMNVSTLELGDSALYLCASSLNAENTEAFFGQGTRLTVV.

V and J are TRBV19 and TRBJ2-3, with D perhaps matching TRBD2 (6 bases). The CDR3 is made up of 14 amino acids. V lost 7 bases and J 4 bases, leaving 15 bases between the germline ends. Germline lookup yields CDR1 LNHDA and CDR2 SQIVND (reference sequence). The DNA for the CDR3 is TGTGCCAGTACCCGAATCGGGAGCGCAGATACGCAGTATTTT. It codes for CASTRIGSADTQYF.

In its sample, this clone was seen once. The chain combines TRBV19 with TRBJ1-5, with D perhaps matching TRBD1 (5 bases). The V gene's germline CDR1 is LNHDA and CDR2 SQIVND (reference sequence). V lost 5 bases to trimming and J lost 0 bases, with 11 bases between them. This CDR3 spans 15 amino acids. DNA for the CDR3: TGTGCCAGTAGTCCGAGGGACGGTAGCAATCAGCCCCAGCATTTT. This gives the protein CASSPRDGSNQPQHF.

The V gene is TRBV9, the J gene TRBJ2-1; D gene unclear. V lost 4 bases, J lost 2 bases, and 16 bases lay in between. The CDR3 totals 16 residues. Germline CDR1 is SGDLS and CDR2 is YYNGEE. The CDR3 reads CASSPPARSAYNEQFF. CDR3 DNA sequence: TGTGCCAGCAGCCCCCCAGCGAGGTCTGCCTACAATGAGCAGTTCTTC.

This chain joins TRBV7-6 and TRBJ2-7; 7 bases are a match to TRBD1. Germline V CDR1 and CDR2: SGHVS, FNYEAQ. The CDR3 covers 13 residues. V was clipped by 5 bases and J by 2 bases; unmatched bases: 3. CDR3 sequence reads: CASSVDRTYEQYF. Written as DNA, the CDR3 is TGTGCCAGCAGCGTGGACAGGACCTACGAGCAGTACTTC. Variable domain in full (rest from reference TRBV7-6 and TRBJ2-7): GAGVSQSPRYKVTKRGQDVALRCDPISGHVSLYWYRQALGQGPEFLTYFNYEAQQDKSGLPNDRFSAERPEGSISTLTIQRTEQRDSAMYRCASSVDRTYEQYFGPGTRLTVT.

The chain has TRBV6-6 and TRBJ1-5; 7 bases are shared with TRBD1. Unmatched junction bases numbered 10, after V lost 4 bases and J lost 4 bases. This CDR3 has 16 amino acids. Germline-derived CDR1 and CDR2 are MNHNY and SVGAGI (reference sequence). CDR3 sequence (DNA): TGTGCCAGCAGTTTACCAAGACAGGGTGTTAATCAGCCCCAGCATTTT. Its translation: CASSLPRQGVNQPQHF.

The V and J genes are TRBV19 and TRBJ2-7, with 9 bases identical to TRBD2. The junction had 13 bases not matched to a gene; V was cut back by 7 bases and J by 6 bases. CDR3 length: 15 residues. Germline assignment: CDR1 LNHDA and CDR2 SQIVND (reference sequence). In nucleotides, the CDR3 is TGTGCCAGTACCCGTCTGGGCGGGGGGGCCGCCGAGCAGTACTTC. It is translated as CASTRLGGGAAEQYF.

Notes on this clone: An end of the junction differs from the germline gene, which may be a read error. V is TRBV7-7 and J is TRBJ2-2; weak D call: TRBD1 (6 bases). Germline values: CDR1 SSHAT, CDR2 FNYEAQ (reference sequence). The CDR3 has 14 amino acids. The CDR3, as DNA: TGTGCTAGCAGCTTAGCGACAGGTGACGGGGAGCTGTTTTTT. Its translation is CASSLATGDGELFF.

This clone has only a few counts. The chain carries TRBV5-1 and TRBJ1-2, with D hard to call. Germline values: CDR1 SGHRS, CDR2 YFSETQ. The V end was cut by 0 bases, the J end by 3 bases, with 30 bases between. The CDR3 extends over 21 amino acids. CDR3 DNA: TGCGCCAGCAGCTTGGTCGGGCTAAGAAGCTCGCGGAAAGAGTGGGACTATGGCTACACCTTC. It is translated as CASSLVGLRSSRKEWDYGYTF.

The V and J genes are TRBV7-2 and TRBJ1-1; D call uncertain. Germline CDR1 is SGHTA and CDR2 is FQGNSA. The CDR3 consists of 15 residues. Trimming took off 7 bases at V and 3 bases at J, with 18 bases between the two ends. The DNA of the CDR3 is TGTGCCAGCACCCCTATCAGGCAGGCCGACACTGAAGCTTTCTTT. This sequence encodes CASTPIRQADTEAFF.

The rearrangement links TRBV13 to TRBJ1-1; D unclear. Per the germline V gene, CDR1 is PRHDT and CDR2 is FYEKMQ (reference sequence). The CDR3 totals 16 residues. Deletions cut 1 base from V and 1 base from J, with 13 bases between. CDR3 DNA sequence: TGTGCCAGCAGCTTAGCCAGCTGGTGGGGGAACACTGAAGCTTTCTTT. Translated: CASSLASWWGNTEAFF.

The count of this clone is one. This rearrangement joins TRBV5-4 to TRBJ1-2; 9 bases fit TRBD1. Trimming cost V 4 bases and J 4 bases; bases outside gene matches: 5. This CDR3 is built from 14 residues. Germline V lookup: CDR1 SGHNT, CDR2 YYREEE (reference sequence). The CDR3: CASSEGQGGYGYTF. The CDR3, as DNA: TGTGCCAGCAGCGAGGGACAGGGAGGCTATGGCTACACCTTC.